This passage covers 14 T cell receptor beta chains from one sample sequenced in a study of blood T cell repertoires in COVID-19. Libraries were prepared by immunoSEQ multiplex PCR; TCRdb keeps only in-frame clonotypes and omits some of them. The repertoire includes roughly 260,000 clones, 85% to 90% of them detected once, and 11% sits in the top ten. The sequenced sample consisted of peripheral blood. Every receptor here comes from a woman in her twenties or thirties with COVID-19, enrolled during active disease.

Here the CDR3 reads CASSSTDRGRGEQFF. Here the CDR3 DNA reads TGTGCCAGCAGCTCAACAGACAGGGGGCGCGGTGAGCAGTTCTTC. The chain links TRBV7-9 to TRBJ2-1; 10 bases align to TRBD1. V gave up 4 bases and J gave up 9 bases; unmatched junction bases: 9. The CDR3 covers 15 residues. CDR1 SEHNR and CDR2 FQNEAQ come from the germline V gene (reference sequence).

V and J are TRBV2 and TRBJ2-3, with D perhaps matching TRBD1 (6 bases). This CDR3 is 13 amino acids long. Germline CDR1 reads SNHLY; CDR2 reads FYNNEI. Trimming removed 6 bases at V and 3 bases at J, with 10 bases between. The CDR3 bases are TGTGCCAGCAGGGGGCAGGGGACAGATACGCAGTATTTT. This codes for CASRGQGTDTQYF.

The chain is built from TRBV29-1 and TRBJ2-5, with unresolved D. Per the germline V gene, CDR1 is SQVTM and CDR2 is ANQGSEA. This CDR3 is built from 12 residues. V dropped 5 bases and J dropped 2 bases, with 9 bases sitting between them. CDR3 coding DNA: TGCAGCGTTACTGGTCCACAAGAGACCCAGTACTTC. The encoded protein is CSVTGPQETQYF.

The CDR3 bases are TGTGCCAGCAGTTTCGACAGCACCACCGGGGAGCTGTTTTTT. It encodes CASSFDSTTGELFF. The chain has TRBV28 and TRBJ2-2; a possible D gene is TRBD1 (5 bases). V lost 3 bases and J lost 4, with 9 bases in between. This CDR3 spans 14 amino acids. Per germline, CDR1 MDHEN and CDR2 SYDVKM.

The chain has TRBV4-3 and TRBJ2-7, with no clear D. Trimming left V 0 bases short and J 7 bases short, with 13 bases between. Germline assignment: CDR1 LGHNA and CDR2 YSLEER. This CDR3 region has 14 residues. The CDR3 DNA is TGCGCCAGCAGCCAAGATCGAACAGCTTGGGAGCAGTACTTC. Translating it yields CASSQDRTAWEQYF.

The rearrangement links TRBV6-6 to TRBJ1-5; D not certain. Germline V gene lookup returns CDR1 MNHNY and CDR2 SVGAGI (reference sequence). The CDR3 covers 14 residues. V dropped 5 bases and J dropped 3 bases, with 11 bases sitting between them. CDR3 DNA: TGTGCCAGCAGTGGCGGTTCGTCCAATCAGCCCCAGCATTTT. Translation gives CASSGGSSNQPQHF.

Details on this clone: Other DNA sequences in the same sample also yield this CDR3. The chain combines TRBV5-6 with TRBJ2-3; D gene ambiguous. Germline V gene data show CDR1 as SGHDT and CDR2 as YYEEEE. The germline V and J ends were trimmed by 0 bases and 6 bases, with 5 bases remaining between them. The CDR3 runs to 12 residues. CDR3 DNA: TGTGCCAGCAGCTTGGCCGGGGATACGCAGTATTTT. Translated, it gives CASSLAGDTQYF.

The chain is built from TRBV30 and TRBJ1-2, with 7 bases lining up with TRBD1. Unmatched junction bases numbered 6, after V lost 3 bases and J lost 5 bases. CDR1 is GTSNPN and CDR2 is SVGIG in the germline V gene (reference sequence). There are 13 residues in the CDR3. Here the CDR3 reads CAWRQDRVYGYTF. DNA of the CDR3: TGTGCCTGGAGGCAAGACAGGGTGTATGGCTACACCTTC. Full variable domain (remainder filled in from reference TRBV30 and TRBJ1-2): SQTIHQWPATLVQPVGSPLSLECTVEGTSNPNLYWYRQAAGRGLQLLFYSVGIGQISSEVPQNLSASRPQDRQFILSSKKLLLSDSGFYLCAWRQDRVYGYTFGSGTRLTVV.

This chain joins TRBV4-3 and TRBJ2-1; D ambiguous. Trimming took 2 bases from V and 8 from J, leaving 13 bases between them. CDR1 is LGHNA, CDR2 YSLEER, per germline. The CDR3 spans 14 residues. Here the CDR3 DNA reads TGCGCCAGCAGCCAATCCTTTCTTGGCTATGAGCAGTTCTTC. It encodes CASSQSFLGYEQFF.

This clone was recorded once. CDR3 nucleotide sequence: TGTGCCAGCAGCTTGGTTCGGCAGGGGGCTGGAGGCTACACCTTC. This sequence encodes CASSLVRQGAGGYTF. The J gene is TRBJ1-2, the V gene TRBV5-4, with TRBD1 identical over 8 bases. The CDR3 loop spans 15 amino acids. The junction had 9 bases not matched to a gene; V was cut back by 0 bases and J by 8 bases. Germline V gene data show CDR1 as SGHNT and CDR2 as YYREEE (reference sequence).

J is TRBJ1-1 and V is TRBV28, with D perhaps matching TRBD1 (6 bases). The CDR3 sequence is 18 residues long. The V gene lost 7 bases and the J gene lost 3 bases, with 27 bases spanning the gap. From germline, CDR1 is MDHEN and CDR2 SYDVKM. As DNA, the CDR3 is TGTGCCAGCACTTTCGCCAGGGGAACGAGTCTTTTTGACACTGAAGCTTTCTTT. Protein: CASTFARGTSLFDTEAFF.

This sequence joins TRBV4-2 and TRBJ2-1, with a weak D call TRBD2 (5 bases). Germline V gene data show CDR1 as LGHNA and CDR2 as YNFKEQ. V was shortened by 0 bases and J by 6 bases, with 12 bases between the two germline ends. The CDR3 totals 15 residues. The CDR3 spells CASSQDERVLNEQFF. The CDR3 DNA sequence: TGTGCCAGCAGCCAAGATGAGAGGGTCCTCAATGAGCAGTTCTTC.

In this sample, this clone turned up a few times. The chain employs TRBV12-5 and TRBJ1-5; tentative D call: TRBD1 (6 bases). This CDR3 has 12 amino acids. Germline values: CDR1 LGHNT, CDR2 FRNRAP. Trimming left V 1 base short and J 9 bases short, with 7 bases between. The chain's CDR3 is CASGLGGGPQHF. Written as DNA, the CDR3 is TGTGCTAGTGGTTTGGGAGGGGGGCCCCAGCATTTT.

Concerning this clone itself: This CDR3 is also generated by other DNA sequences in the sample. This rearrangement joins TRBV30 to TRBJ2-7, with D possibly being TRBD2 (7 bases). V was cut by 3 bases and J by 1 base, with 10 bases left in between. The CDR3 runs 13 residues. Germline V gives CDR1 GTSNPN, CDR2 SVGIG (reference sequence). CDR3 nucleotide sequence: TGTGCCTGGAGCGCGGGGGCATCCTACGAGCAGTACTTC. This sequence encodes CAWSAGASYEQYF. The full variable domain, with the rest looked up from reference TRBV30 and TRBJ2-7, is SQTIHQWPATLVQPVGSPLSLECTVEGTSNPNLYWYRQAAGRGLQLLFYSVGIGQISSEVPQNLSASRPQDRQFILSSKKLLLSDSGFYLCAWSAGASYEQYFGPGTRLTVT.